The source of this T cell receptor beta chain is a study of cytomegalovirus exposure and HLA in healthy donors (TCRdb year 2017). Describing the broader study: An earlier analysis of roughly 500 of the donors reported roughly 300 Gb of sequence data and 95 million to 140 million unique TCR beta sequences obtained from approximately 180 million T cells. A later genetic analysis used genome-wide SNP genotypes for about three fifths of the roughly 700 donors, treating that subset as a discovery cohort. Of the approximately 400 genotyped donors, approximately 81% were placed in the genetic ancestry cluster associated with self-reported Caucasian donors. Along with the approximately 650-subject first cohort, a separate validation cohort of around 110 different subjects was used. To predict cytomegalovirus infection status, the study brought together high-throughput TCR immunosequencing, statistical association of individual TCRs with disease status, and machine learning. About 310 gigabases of sequencing data and approximately 93 million unique TCR sequences were included in an early release covering roughly 600 HLA-typed donors. The later analysis used no new phenotypic data to find candidate immune exposures, relying instead on TCR beta sequences and their occurrence across donors. Donor age, sex, ethnicity and CMV serostatus were compiled alongside the repertoire data. All discovery cohort repertoires had been generated on a single sequencing platform. An earlier analysis of around 540 of the donors applied high-throughput TCR beta sequencing to assess whether each TCR beta V gene segment acted as functional or pseudogenic. Because of strong linkage in the cohort, roughly 5 DR-DQ haplotypes were treated as single units for association and clustering. Typing coverage varied by locus: roughly 629-630 donors for A, B, C, DRB1 and DQB1; roughly 520 for DQA1; some 610 for DPA1; some 470 for DPB1. The study aimed to test whether signatures of past pathogen exposure could be identified by cataloging public T cell receptors. To study patterns of TCR occurrence, a later analysis re-analyzed previously published TCR beta repertoires from around 700 donors and added high-resolution HLA genotyping. Class I and class II HLA loci were covered by the typing at four-digit resolution. Using immunosequencing, the study profiled T cell repertoires from 666 subjects and related those repertoires to cytomegalovirus serostatus. Among some 400 genotyped donors of the cohort, an average of around 250,000 unique TCR beta nucleotide sequences was sequenced per donor, of which about 20% were non-productive. Findings and caveats that apply to the study as a whole: Because HLA typing was missing for some donors at each locus, association tests included only the typed subset. At a false discovery rate of 0.05, a later analysis linked some 17,000 TCR beta sequences to specific HLA alleles. The authors suggested that the approach could potentially be generalized to other disease states and immunological phenotypes. Immune exposure information for the cohort was limited to CMV serostatus. In vitro tests confirmed that a few of the cytomegalovirus-associated TCR beta chains recognize cytomegalovirus antigens. An earlier analysis of some 590 of the donors showed that most TCR beta V segments appeared in productive rearrangements either about 90% or about 30% of the time, which broadly matched IMGT annotations. Sequencing depth was assumed to be roughly uniform across donors in the presence/absence analyses, though that assumption may not hold. Strong co-occurrence of HLA alleles, especially DR and DQ, made assigning TCR associations to individual alleles difficult. The sequencing pipeline was judged likely to have produced a cluster of highly shared sequence variants as a technical artifact. Compared with the roughly 720-donor mean, donors in an Asian-associated ancestry cluster had fewer N-insertions in productive TCRs, according to a later genetic analysis. In a later analysis, several top co-occurrence clusters were reported to appear linked to parvovirus B19, influenza, CMV and Epstein-Barr virus. A total of fewer than 200 TCR beta chains were listed by the study as associated with cytomegalovirus. Correlated functional status among segregating V segments might be attributable to linkage disequilibrium, but an unknown experimental factor could not be ruled out. In this cohort, only TCR beta chains were sequenced, and detectable features were limited by the absence of alpha or paired-chain data. Because counts were too low, 15 to 20 rarely observed V segments, including chromosome 9 orphons, were left out of the earlier analysis of about 620 of the donors. The 87-base-pair reads could not distinguish some IMGT-functional V segments, including TRBV6-2 and TRBV6-3, so those segments were excluded. In a later analysis, HLA-associated TCR beta chains were found to be more clonally expanded and to have lower generation probabilities than equally common non-associated chains. Cytomegalovirus status was reported to be diagnosed by the classifier with high specificity and sensitivity in both the original and validation cohorts. A further reported finding was that TCR beta sequences accurately predicted the HLA-A and HLA-B alleles for most subjects in the first cohort. According to a later analysis, TCR association rates differed among HLA loci, with DRB1 alleles showing the most associated TCRs and HLA-C alleles showing the fewest. Most CMV-associated TCR beta chains appeared to be HLA-restricted in a later analysis, and the HLA associations seemed to be driven largely by CMV exposure. Across donors, most TCR sequences were observed very rarely, whereas some public TCRs were present in many individuals. V-gene and J-gene trimming of TCR beta chains was associated with a missense DCLRE1C variant in a later genetic analysis, and the association was replicated in an independent cohort.

This clone was counted only a few times. Its antigen is still unknown. No base quality values were provided; no much bigger clone lies one nucleotide off. In total, just over 650 healthy bone marrow donors made up the cohort. Cohort members were all nominally healthy when sampled, although unrecorded immune exposures were likely present. The donor was CMV seropositive and was included in the group of 289 seropositive cohort members. Each donor provided a peripheral blood sample, and peripheral blood mononuclear cells were used for TCR beta sequencing. Genomic DNA was extracted from the blood cell samples with the Qiagen DNeasy Blood Extraction Kit. The CDR3 goes from the cysteine to the phenylalanine over 13 residues. The DNA shown is the 39-base CDR3, in frame from base 1. Trimming at the junction amounts to 0 bases on V and 7 bases on J, and the germline ends lie 12 bases apart. Looking up the germline V gene (reference sequence) yields CDR1 GTSNPN and CDR2 SVGIG.

Library prep was done by the immunoSEQ multiplex PCR assay. For the multiplex PCR, a mixture combining 60 forward primers for TCR Vbeta segments and 13 reverse primers for TCR Jbeta segments was used. The CDR3 region of rearranged TCR beta genes was amplified from genomic DNA by a multiplex PCR assay. On the Illumina HiSeq System, the amplified TCR beta libraries were sequenced as 87-base-pair reads. In the source study's methods: A later analysis tallied tens of millions of unique TCR beta chains across the 600 to 700 repertoires, and 10 million to 11 million of those chains were shared by two or more donors. To remove PCR and sequencing errors, raw reads were error-corrected and collapsed into unique sequences using a nearest-neighbor algorithm that merged closely related sequences. V, D and J gene segments were assigned by aligning CDR3 sequences to IMGT reference sequences. For a sequence to be retained, a match of at least six nucleotides to both a V gene segment and a J gene segment was required. A rearrangement was called productive if the CDR3 had no stop codons and remained in frame with V and J, and every other rearrangement was called non-productive. Following IMGT convention, CDR3 was defined as the stretch from the second conserved V-encoded cysteine to the conserved J-encoded phenylalanine. In an earlier analysis of approximately 500 of the donors, sequences lacking an unambiguous match to a single V gene segment were excluded. An earlier analysis of roughly 590 of the donors called V segments functional above 56.7% productive rearrangements and segregating when the between-donor standard deviation exceeded 5%. A statistical classification framework was built to diagnose cytomegalovirus status from the catalog of TCR beta chain sequences. V and J gene assignment, in a later analysis, came from comparing TCR nucleotide sequences with IMGT/GENE-DB human TR gene sequences. In a later analysis, CDR3 sequences and most-parsimonious VDJ recombination scenarios were assigned using the TCRdist pipeline. In a later analysis, each TCR beta chain was defined by its CDR3 amino acid sequence together with its V-gene family, and reads lacking a unique V-gene family were excluded. In a later analysis, around 650 highly shared, low-generation-probability nucleotide sequences were removed to address suspected cross-contamination and a sequencing artifact. In a later analysis, a clonal expansion index for each public chain was calculated from normalized within-repertoire ranks of inferred template counts. Generation probabilities in a later analysis came from a VDJ recombination model fitted to out-of-frame rearrangements, and those results were checked against IGoR. In a later analysis, hypergeometric tests were used to score TCR-TCR, TCR-HLA and TCR-CMV co-occurrence, with a repertoire-size bias correction applied to TCR pairs. A later analysis estimated false discovery rates by permuting HLA or CMV assignments 20 times. In a later analysis, co-occurring TCRs were grouped using DBSCAN, with TCRdist sequence similarity added in when clustering inside HLA-allele-positive subsets. Co-occurrence clustering excluded repertoires with fewer than 30,000 or more than 120,000 public chains, plus five with anomalous nucleotide sharing. In TCRdb, the immuneACCESS table is reduced to in-frame sequences with V and J assigned. These tables do not hold every clone; where another copy was compared, an unresolved V gene accounts for under half, and the others remain unexplained. The D gene and trimming were derived from the DNA, and the V and J assignments and clone size from that table. The sample table lists roughly 80,000 clones, 73% of them with a count of one. About 16% of the sample is taken by the ten largest.

Sequenced material: PBMCs. This receptor was obtained from a woman between 35 and 50 years old in good health and CMV-seropositive. In this chain, TRBV30 is recombined with TRBJ1-2; a tentative D match to TRBD1 spans 5 bases. The CDR3 is CAWSVRSGIGYTF. The DNA reads as follows: TGTGCCTGGAGTGTAAGGTCAGGGATTGGCTACACCTTC.